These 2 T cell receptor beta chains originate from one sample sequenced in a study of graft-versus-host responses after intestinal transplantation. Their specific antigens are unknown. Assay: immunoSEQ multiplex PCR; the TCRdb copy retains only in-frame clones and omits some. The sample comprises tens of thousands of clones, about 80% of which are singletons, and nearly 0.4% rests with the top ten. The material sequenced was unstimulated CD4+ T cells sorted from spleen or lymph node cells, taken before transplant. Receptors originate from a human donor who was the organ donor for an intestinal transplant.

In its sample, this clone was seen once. The CDR3 DNA is TGTGCCAGCTCTCAACCTTTAACAGGGTTGGGGACTGAAGCTTTCTTT. Translating it yields CASSQPLTGLGTEAFF. This chain joins TRBV19 and TRBJ1-1, with TRBD1 as a possible D gene (6 bases). Germline loops: CDR1 LNHDA, CDR2 SQIVND (reference sequence). Trimming left V 9 bases short and J 5 bases short, with 25 bases between. This CDR3 contains 16 residues.

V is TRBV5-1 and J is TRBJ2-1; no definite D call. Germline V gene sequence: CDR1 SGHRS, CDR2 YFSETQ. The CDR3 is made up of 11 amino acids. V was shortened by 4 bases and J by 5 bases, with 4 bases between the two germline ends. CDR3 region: CASSPDNEQFF. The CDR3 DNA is TGCGCCAGCAGCCCCGACAATGAGCAGTTCTTC.